The source of this T cell receptor beta chain is a study of T cell repertoires in cytomegalovirus infection. Whole-study context: Evidence of both CMV infection and a matching HLA type came from public TCR beta signatures.

At least ten counts were recorded for this clonotype. The antigen remains undetermined. TCRdb redid the calling of the reads with MiXCR, one entry per CDR3 protein. The sample has 740,000 or so distinct CDR3 sequences, less than 40% seen once. Study results and limitations: HLA-C-restricted CMV-specific TCR beta clonotypes were dominant in the ex vivo response. Cumulative frequency of public TCR beta families picked out carriers of CMV plus the relevant HLA.

From germline, CDR1 is DFQATT and CDR2 SNEGSKA (reference sequence). This CDR3 has 15 residues. Losses at the gene ends were 5 bases for V and 6 bases for J; bases not matched to a gene: 11. The V call is TRBV20-1, the J call TRBJ1-5; 9 nucleotides agree with TRBD1. This receptor was obtained from a human donor in good health (CMV status not recorded). Some clones in this sample may be carry-over from other donors' samples. The specimen sequenced was PBMCs. The CDR3 DNA follows: TGCAGTGCTCGAACGGGACAGGGCGATAGTCAGCCCCAGCATTTT. This sequence encodes CSARTGQGDSQPQHF.